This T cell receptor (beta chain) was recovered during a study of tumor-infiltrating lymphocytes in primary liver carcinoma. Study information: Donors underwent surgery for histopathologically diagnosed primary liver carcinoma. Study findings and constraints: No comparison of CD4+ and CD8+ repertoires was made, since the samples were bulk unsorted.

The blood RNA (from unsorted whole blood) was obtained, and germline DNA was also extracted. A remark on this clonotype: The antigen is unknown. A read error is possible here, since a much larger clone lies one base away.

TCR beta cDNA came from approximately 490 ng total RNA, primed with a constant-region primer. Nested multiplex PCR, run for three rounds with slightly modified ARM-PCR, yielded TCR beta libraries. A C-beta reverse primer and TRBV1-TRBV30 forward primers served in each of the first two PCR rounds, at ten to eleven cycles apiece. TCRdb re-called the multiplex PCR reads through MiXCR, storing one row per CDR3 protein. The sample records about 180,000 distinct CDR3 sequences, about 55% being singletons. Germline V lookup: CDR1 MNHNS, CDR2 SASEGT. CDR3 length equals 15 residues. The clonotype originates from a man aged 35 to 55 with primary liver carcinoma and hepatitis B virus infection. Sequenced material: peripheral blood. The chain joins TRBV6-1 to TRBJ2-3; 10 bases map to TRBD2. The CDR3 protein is CSSSDPAGGSDTQYF. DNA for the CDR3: TGTTCCAGCAGTGATCCAGCGGGAGGGTCAGATACGCAGTATTTT.